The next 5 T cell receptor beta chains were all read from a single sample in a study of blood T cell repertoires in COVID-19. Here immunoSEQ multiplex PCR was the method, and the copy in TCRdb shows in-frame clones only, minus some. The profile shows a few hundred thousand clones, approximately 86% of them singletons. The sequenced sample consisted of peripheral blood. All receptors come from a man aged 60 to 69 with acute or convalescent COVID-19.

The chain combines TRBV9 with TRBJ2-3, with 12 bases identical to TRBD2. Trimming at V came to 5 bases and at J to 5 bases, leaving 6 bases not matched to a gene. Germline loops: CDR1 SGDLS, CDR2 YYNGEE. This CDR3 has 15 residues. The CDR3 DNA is TGTGCCAGCAGTGCTAGCGGGGGGGCCCGAGATACGCAGTATTTT. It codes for CASSASGGARDTQYF.

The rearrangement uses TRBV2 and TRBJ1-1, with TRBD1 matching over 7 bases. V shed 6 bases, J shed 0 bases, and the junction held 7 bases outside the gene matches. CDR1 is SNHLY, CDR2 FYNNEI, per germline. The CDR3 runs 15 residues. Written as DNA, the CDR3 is TGTGCCAGCAGCCCAAACAGGGGAATGAACACTGAAGCTTTCTTT. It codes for CASSPNRGMNTEAFF.

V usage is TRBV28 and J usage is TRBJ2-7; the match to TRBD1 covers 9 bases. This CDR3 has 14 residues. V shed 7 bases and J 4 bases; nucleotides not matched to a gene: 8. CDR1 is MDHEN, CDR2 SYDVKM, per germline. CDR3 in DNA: TGTGCCAGCACCTCCGGGACAGGGAGGTACGAGCAGTACTTC. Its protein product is CASTSGTGRYEQYF.

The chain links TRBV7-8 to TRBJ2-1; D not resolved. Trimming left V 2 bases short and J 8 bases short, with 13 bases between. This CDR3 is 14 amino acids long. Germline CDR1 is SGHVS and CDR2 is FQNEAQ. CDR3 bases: TGTGCCAGCAGCTTAAAAGGCGGAGTCCATGAGCAGTTCTTC. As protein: CASSLKGGVHEQFF.

The CDR3, as DNA: TGCGCCAGCAGCCCGGGACAGGGGGCCATTGAGCAGTTCTTC. Protein sequence: CASSPGQGAIEQFF. V gene TRBV4-1 combines with J gene TRBJ2-1; 12 bases align to TRBD1. Germline V gene lookup returns CDR1 MGHRA and CDR2 YSYEKL. V shed 4 bases and J 9 bases; nucleotides not matched to a gene: 4. The CDR3 has 14 amino acids.